The sequence of this T cell receptor beta chain was determined in a study of control samples from healthy donors and cancer patients. Sequencing used immunoSEQ multiplex PCR; TCRdb keeps in-frame clones, though not all of them. Recorded for this sample: some 190,000 clones. V shed 2 bases and J 4 bases; nucleotides not matched to a gene: 4. This CDR3 region has 14 residues. CDR1 MDHEN and CDR2 SYDVKM come from the germline V gene. The sample consisted of blood. This clonotype originated in a woman aged 25 to 39 in good health. The chain carries TRBV28 and TRBJ1-2; 7 bases match TRBD1. The CDR3 spells CASSLNDRVYGYTF. DNA of the CDR3: TGTGCCAGCAGTTTAAATGACAGGGTCTATGGCTACACCTTC.